This TCR beta chain appears in the sequencing data of a study of shared clonotypes between healthy human individuals. This clone was counted once. Other DNA sequences from this sample encode an identical CDR3 as well. V was pared by 3 bases and J by 2 bases, with 11 bases between. The CDR3 is made up of 15 amino acids. Germline V gives CDR1 KGHSH, CDR2 LQKENI. The repertoire was sequenced with immunoSEQ multiplex PCR; TCRdb's copy has only in-frame clones and lacks some. The sample contains around 2.5 million clones, approximately 93% of which appear only once. The receptor comes from a man between 18 and 29 years old in good health. Some clones in this sample may be carry-over from other donors' samples. This chain uses TRBV18 with TRBJ1-5, with a tentative D call TRBD1 (6 bases). The sequencing sample was made of naive CD4+ T cells from PBMCs. Subset in this sample: CD45RA+ positively selected. The CDR3 nucleotides read TGTGCCAGCTCACCCCCCCCAGGGGGCAATCAGCCCCAGCATTTT. Translated, it gives CASSPPPGGNQPQHF. Drawing the rest from reference TRBV18 and TRBJ1-5, the complete variable domain is NAGVMQNPRHLVRRRGQEARLRCSPMKGHSHVYWYRQLPEEGLKFMVYLQKENIIDESGMPKERFSAEFPKEGPSILRIQQVVRGDSAAYFCASSPPPGGNQPQHFGDGTRLSIL.